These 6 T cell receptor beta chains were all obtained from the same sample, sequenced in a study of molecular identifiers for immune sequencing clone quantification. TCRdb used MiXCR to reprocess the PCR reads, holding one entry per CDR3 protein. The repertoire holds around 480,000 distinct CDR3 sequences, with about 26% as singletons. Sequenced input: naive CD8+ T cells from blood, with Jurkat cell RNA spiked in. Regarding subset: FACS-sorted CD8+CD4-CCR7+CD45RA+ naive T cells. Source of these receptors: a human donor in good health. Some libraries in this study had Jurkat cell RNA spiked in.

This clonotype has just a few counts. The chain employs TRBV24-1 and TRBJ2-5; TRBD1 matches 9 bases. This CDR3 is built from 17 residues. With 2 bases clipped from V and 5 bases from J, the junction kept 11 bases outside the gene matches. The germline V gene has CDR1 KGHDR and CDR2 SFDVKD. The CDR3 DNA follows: TGTGCCACCAGTGATTCCACTTTACAGGGGGCGATGGAGACCCAGTACTTC. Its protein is CATSDSTLQGAMETQYF.

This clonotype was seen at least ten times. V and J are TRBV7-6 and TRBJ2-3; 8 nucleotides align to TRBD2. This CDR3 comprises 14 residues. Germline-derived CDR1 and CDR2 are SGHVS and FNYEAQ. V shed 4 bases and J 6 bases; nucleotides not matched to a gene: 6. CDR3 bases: TGTGCCAGCAGCTCAGGACTAGCTTGGGATACGCAGTATTTT. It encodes CASSSGLAWDTQYF.

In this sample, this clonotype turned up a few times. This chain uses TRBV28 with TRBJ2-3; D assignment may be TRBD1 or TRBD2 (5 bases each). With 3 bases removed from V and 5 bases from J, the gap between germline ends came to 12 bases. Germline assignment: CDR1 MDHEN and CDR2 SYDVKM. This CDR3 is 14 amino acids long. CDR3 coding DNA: TGTGCCAGCAGTTTTCGAGGGGCGGGAGATACGCAGTATTTT. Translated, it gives CASSFRGAGDTQYF.

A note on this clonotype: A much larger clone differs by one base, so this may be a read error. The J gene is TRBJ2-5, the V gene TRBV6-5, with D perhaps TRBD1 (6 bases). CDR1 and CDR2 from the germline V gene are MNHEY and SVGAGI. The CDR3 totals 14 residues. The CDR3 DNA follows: TGTGCCGGCAGTTACCAGACAGGACAAGAGACCCAGTACTTC. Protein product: CAGSYQTGQETQYF.

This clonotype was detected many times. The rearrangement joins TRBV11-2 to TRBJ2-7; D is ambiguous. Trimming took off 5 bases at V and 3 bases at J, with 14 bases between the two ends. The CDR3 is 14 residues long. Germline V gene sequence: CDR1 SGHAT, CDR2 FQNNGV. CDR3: CASSPSAGFYEQYF. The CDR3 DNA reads TGTGCCAGCAGCCCATCGGCCGGCTTCTACGAGCAGTACTTC.

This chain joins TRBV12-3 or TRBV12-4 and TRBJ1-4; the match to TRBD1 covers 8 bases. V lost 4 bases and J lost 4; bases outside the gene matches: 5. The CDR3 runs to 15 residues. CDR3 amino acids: CASSWTGQDNEKLFF. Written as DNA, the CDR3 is TGTGCCAGCAGTTGGACGGGACAGGATAATGAAAAACTGTTTTTT.